This entry is about one T cell receptor beta chain. What it binds is not known. The sample is drawn from a study of T cell responses to AZD1222 COVID-19 vaccine. General study findings and limits: Across spike, vaccine-associated CD4 TCRs were found, dominant at 160-218 and 743-854.

The table came from immunoSEQ multiplex PCR; TCRdb's copy has only in-frame clones and leaves some out. The repertoire holds under 200,000 clones, with approximately 95% as singletons. The germline CDR1 and CDR2 sequences are SNHLY and FYNNEI. V gave up 4 bases and J gave up 3 bases, with 13 bases separating them. The CDR3 sequence is 14 residues long. This receptor was taken from an adult in good health. Sequences were derived from peripheral blood, sampled on day 0 of AZD1222 vaccination. The chain carries TRBV2 and TRBJ2-7, with D uncertain. CDR3 in amino acids: CASSGMVEDYEQYF. CDR3 bases: TGTGCCAGCAGTGGGATGGTCGAAGACTACGAGCAGTACTTC. Drawing the rest from reference TRBV2 and TRBJ2-7, the complete variable domain is EPEVTQTPSHQVTQMGQEVILRCVPISNHLYFYWYRQILGQKVEFLVSFYNNEISEKSEIFDDQFSVERPDGSNFTLKIRSTKLEDSAMYFCASSGMVEDYEQYFGPGTRLTVT.